The rows below give T cell receptor beta chains drawn from one sample of a study of blood T cell repertoires in COVID-19. Clones were read by immunoSEQ multiplex PCR, and TCRdb kept only the in-frame ones, dropping some. The sample gives 500,000 to 600,000 clones, around nine tenths of which show up once; around 8% is in the top ten. The sample comprised peripheral blood. The receptors derive from a woman between 50 and 59 years old with COVID-19, enrolled during active disease. Both conserved end residues are part of each CDR3. Fields, in order: V gene, J gene, D gene, clone size, CDR3 DNA, CDR3 protein. The D gene is left open where the match is weak. Only some rows state a clone size, as once, few, many or a class for expanded clones.

TRBV19	TRBJ2-7	-	-	TGTGCCAGCAAACCCGGGGACTCCTACGAGCAGTACTTC	CASKPGDSYEQYF
TRBV14	TRBJ2-3	-	-	TGTGCCAGCGCCAGGTCAGGAACAGATACGCAGTATTTT	CASARSGTDTQYF
TRBV28	TRBJ2-3	TRBD2	-	TGTGCCAGCATTGGAGCGGGGGCAAAAGATACGCAGTATTTT	CASIGAGAKDTQYF
TRBV14	TRBJ2-7	-	-	TGTGCCAGCAGCCGCCCTCAGGGTACGAGCTCCTACGAGCAGTACTTC	CASSRPQGTSSYEQYF
TRBV19	TRBJ2-5	-	-	TGTGCCAGTAGCTCGGGACTTTTCGAAGAGACCCAGTACTTC	CASSSGLFEETQYF
TRBV30	TRBJ2-1	-	-	TGTGCCTCCCCAGTTAGTTACCTAGGGGGCAATGAGCAGTTCTTC	CASPVSYLGGNEQFF
TRBV7-2	TRBJ2-7	-	-	TGTGCCAGCAGCTTTCCCAATTCATACGAGCAGTACTTC	CASSFPNSYEQYF
TRBV29-1	TRBJ2-1	-	-	TGCAGCGTTGTAAGCAGGGCCTACAATGAGCAGTTCTTC	CSVVSRAYNEQFF
TRBV30	TRBJ1-1	TRBD1	-	TGTGCCTGGAGCCCGGGGGACAGGGAAGCTTTCTTT	CAWSPGDREAFF
TRBV24-1	TRBJ2-1	-	-	TGTGCTACCGGAGAGCTCCACAATGAGCAGTTCTTC	CATGELHNEQFF
TRBV6-5	TRBJ2-7	-	-	TGTGCCAGCAGCCAATCCAACCCAGGGAAGCACGAGCAGTACTTC	CASSQSNPGKHEQYF
TRBV10-3	TRBJ1-5	TRBD1	-	TGTGCCATCGGAGAAGAGGGACAGGGTAATCAGCCCCAGCATTTT	CAIGEEGQGNQPQHF
TRBV6-5	TRBJ1-3	-	-	TGTGCCAGCCTTAAGCGAGGAAACACCATATATTTT	CASLKRGNTIYF
TRBV10-3	TRBJ1-3	-	few	TGTGCCATCGGGACTCCGGGAAACACCATATATTTT	CAIGTPGNTIYF
TRBV5-6	TRBJ1-2	-	-	TGTGCCAGCAGCTCATTGACAGGATACTATGGCTACACCTTC	CASSSLTGYYGYTF
TRBV11-3	TRBJ2-1	-	-	TGTGCCAGCAGCATAAACATGGTGGGGAGAGGTGAGCAGTTCTTC	CASSINMVGRGEQFF
TRBV6-5	TRBJ2-5	TRBD1	-	TGTGCCAGCAATCAACAGGGGGCGCGTGAGACCCAGTACTTC	CASNQQGARETQYF
TRBV19	TRBJ1-2	-	-	TGTGCCAGTAGCCTGGGAGACTTTAACTATGGCTACACCTTC	CASSLGDFNYGYTF